This T cell receptor (beta chain) appears in the sequencing data of a study of blood T cell repertoires in COVID-19. Recruits, aged roughly 18 to 95 years, lived in about two dozen US areas. This clone was seen at least ten times. Authors' analysis steps: By means of reference gene primer amplification, nucleated cell counts were estimated. Sequenced by immunoSEQ multiplex PCR; TCRdb stores in-frame clones only, minus some. V and J calls and clone size are given by that table; D and trimming were obtained from the DNA. The sample holds 150,000 or so clones; over 75% are singletons and the top ten take around 5.3%. Trimming took off 8 bases at V and 4 bases at J, with 12 bases between the two ends. The CDR3 contains 13 residues. Germline V CDR1 and CDR2: SNHLY, FYNNEI.

J is TRBJ2-1 and V is TRBV2; possibly TRBD2 for D (5 bases). The receptor's source is a woman between 40 and 50 years old with acute COVID-19. Sequencing was done on a sample of PBMCs or T cells enriched from blood (not recorded which). CDR3 protein: CASARERYNEQFF. CDR3 nucleotide sequence: TGTGCCAGCGCGAGGGAGAGGTACAATGAGCAGTTCTTC.